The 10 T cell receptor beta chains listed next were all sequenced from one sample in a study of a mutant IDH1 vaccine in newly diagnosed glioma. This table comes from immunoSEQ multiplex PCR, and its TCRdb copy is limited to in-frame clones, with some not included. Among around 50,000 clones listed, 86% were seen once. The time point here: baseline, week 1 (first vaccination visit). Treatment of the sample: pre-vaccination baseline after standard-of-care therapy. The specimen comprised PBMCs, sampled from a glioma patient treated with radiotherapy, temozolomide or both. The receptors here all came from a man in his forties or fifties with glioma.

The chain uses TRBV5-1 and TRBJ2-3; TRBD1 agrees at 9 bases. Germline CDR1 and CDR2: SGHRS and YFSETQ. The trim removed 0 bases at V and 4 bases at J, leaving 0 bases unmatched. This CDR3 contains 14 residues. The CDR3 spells CASSLGQGADTQYF. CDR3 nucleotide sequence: TGCGCCAGCAGCTTGGGACAGGGGGCAGATACGCAGTATTTT. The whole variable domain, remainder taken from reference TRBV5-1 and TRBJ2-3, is KAGVTQTPRYLIKTRGQQVTLSCSPISGHRSVSWYQQTPGQGLQFLFEYFSETQRNKGNFPGRFSGRQFSNSRSEMNVSTLELGDSALYLCASSLGQGADTQYFGPGTRLTVL.

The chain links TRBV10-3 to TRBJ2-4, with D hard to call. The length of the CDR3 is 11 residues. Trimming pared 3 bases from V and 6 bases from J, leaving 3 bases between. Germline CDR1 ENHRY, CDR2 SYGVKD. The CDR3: CAISDANIQYF. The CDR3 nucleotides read TGTGCCATCAGTGATGCAAACATTCAGTACTTC.

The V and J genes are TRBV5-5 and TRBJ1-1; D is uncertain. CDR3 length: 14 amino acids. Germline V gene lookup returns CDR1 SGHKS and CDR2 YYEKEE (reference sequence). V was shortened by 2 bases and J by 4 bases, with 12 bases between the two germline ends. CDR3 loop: CASSFSWAGTEAFF. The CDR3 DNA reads TGTGCCAGCAGCTTTTCTTGGGCAGGCACTGAAGCTTTCTTT.

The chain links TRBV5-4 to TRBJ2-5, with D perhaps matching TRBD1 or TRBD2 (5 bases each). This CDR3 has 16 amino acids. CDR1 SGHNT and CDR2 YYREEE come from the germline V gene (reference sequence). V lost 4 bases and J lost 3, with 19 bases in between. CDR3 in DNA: TGTGCCAGCAGCCCTACCTTCGGGGCCCCTGAAGAGACCCAGTACTTC. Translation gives CASSPTFGAPEETQYF.

For the CDR3, the DNA is TGTGCCAGCAGTTATCAGACAGGGGTCACTGAAGCTTTCTTT. Protein: CASSYQTGVTEAFF. The chain carries TRBV6-5 and TRBJ1-1, with 8 bases that match TRBD1. Germline V lookup: CDR1 MNHEY, CDR2 SVGAGI. Losses at the gene ends were 3 bases for V and 4 bases for J; bases not matched to a gene: 4. The CDR3 is 14 residues long.

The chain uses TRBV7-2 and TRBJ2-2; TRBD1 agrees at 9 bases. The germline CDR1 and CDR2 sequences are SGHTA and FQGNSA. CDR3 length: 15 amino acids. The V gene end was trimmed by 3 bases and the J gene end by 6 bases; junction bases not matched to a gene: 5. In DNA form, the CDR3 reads TGTGCCAGCAGCTTTGGACAGGGGTGGGCCGGGGAGCTGTTTTTT. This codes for CASSFGQGWAGELFF.

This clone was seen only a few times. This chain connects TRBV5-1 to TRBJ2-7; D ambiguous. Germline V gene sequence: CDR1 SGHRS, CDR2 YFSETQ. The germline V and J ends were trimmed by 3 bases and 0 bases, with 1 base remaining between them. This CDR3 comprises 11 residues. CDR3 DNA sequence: TGCGCCAGCAGCTACTCCTACGAGCAGTACTTC. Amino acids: CASSYSYEQYF.

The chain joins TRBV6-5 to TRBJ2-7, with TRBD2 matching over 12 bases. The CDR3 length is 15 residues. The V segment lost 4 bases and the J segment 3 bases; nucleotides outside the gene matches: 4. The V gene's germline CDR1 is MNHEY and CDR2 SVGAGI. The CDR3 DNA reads TGTGCCAGCAGTTCTCTAGCGGGAGGGCTCTACGAGCAGTACTTC. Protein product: CASSSLAGGLYEQYF.

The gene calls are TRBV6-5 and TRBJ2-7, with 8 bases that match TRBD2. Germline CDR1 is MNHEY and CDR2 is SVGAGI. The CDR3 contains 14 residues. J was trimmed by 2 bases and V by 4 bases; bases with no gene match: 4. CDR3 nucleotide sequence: TGTGCCAGCAGTTTTAGCGGGAATGCCTACGAGCAGTACTTC. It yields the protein CASSFSGNAYEQYF.

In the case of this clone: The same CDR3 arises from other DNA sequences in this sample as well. The CDR3 protein is CASSVGYNEQFF. The DNA of the CDR3 is TGTGCCAGCAGCGTAGGGTACAATGAGCAGTTCTTC. The chain joins TRBV9 to TRBJ2-1; D unclear. The germline gives CDR1 SGDLS, CDR2 YYNGEE. The CDR3 sequence is 12 residues long. The germline V and J ends were trimmed by 0 bases and 4 bases, with 2 bases remaining between them.